The 31 T cell receptor beta chains presented below share a single source sample, sequenced in a study of vaccination and CD4 T cells after COVID-19. Oncomine TCR Beta short-read sequencing was applied to DNA from cultured CD4+ T cells. From the PCR reads, TCRdb called clonotypes with MiXCR, one entry per CDR3 protein. This table holds roughly 10,000 distinct CDR3 sequences, 66% found once. Sample treatment: 10-day PBMC culture with coronavirus spike peptide pools or control peptides (ViraFEST assay). Their antigens are not known. Sequenced: CD4+ T cells from blood, cultured in vitro. The origin of the receptors is a human donor who had recovered from COVID-19.

V gene TRBV27 combines with J gene TRBJ1-6; D is possibly TRBD1 (6 bases). Trimming left V 5 bases short and J 5 bases short, with 10 bases between. The CDR3 has 14 amino acids. The germline V gene encodes CDR1 MNHEY and CDR2 SMNVEV (reference sequence). This CDR3 reads CASSPDSDNSPLHF. In DNA form, the CDR3 reads TGTGCCAGCAGTCCGGACAGCGATAATTCACCCCTCCACTTT.

The V call is TRBV4-1, the J call TRBJ1-6, with a possible D match to TRBD1 (5 bases). The CDR3 has 17 amino acids. V lost 7 bases to trimming and J lost 7 bases, with 23 bases between them. Germline CDR1 reads MGHRA; CDR2 reads YSYEKL. CDR3 amino acids: CASTHTPARDLNSPLHF. The CDR3 bases are TGCGCCAGCACCCACACACCGGCCAGGGACCTAAATTCACCCCTCCACTTT.

There are a few counts of this clonotype. V usage is TRBV19 and J usage is TRBJ2-7; D gene uncertain. The length of the CDR3 is 12 residues. V shed 1 base and J shed 4 bases, with 5 bases lying between them. CDR1 and CDR2 from the germline V gene are LNHDA and SQIVND (reference sequence). CDR3 amino acids: CASSIGRYEQYF. The DNA for the CDR3 is TGTGCCAGTAGTATAGGAAGATACGAGCAGTACTTC. Full variable domain (rest looked up from reference TRBV19 and TRBJ2-7): DGGITQSPKYLFRKEGQNVTLSCEQNLNHDAMYWYRQDPGQGLRLIYYSQIVNDFQKGDIAEGYSVSREKKESFPLTVTSAQKNPTAFYLCASSIGRYEQYFGPGTRLTVT.

The gene calls are TRBV9 and TRBJ1-1; D not certain. Per the germline V gene, CDR1 is SGDLS and CDR2 is YYNGEE. V lost 4 bases and J 0 bases, leaving 13 bases between the germline ends. The CDR3 is 15 residues long. CDR3 coding DNA: TGTGCCAGCAGCACGCCCGGAAGCTTGAACACTGAAGCTTTCTTT. Amino acids: CASSTPGSLNTEAFF.

V is TRBV5-1 and J is TRBJ2-7, with TRBD1 as a possible D gene (6 bases). V was cut by 0 bases and J by 2 bases, with 9 bases left in between. Per germline, CDR1 SGHRS and CDR2 YFSETQ. The CDR3 consists of 14 residues. The CDR3 bases are TGCGCCAGCAGCTTGGGGGGGCCCACCTACGAGCAGTACTTC. Translation gives CASSLGGPTYEQYF.

The chain links TRBV6-5 to TRBJ1-6, with D perhaps TRBD1 (6 bases). Trimming pared 0 bases from V and 11 bases from J, leaving 14 bases between. Per germline, CDR1 MNHEY and CDR2 SVGAGI. The CDR3 sequence is 15 residues long. CDR3 nucleotide sequence: TGTGCCAGCAGTTACTCTGGTCAGGGGAACGCACCCCTCCACTTT. Amino acid sequence: CASSYSGQGNAPLHF.

The genes are TRBV12-5 and TRBJ1-2; 8 nucleotides match TRBD1. Per germline, CDR1 LGHNT and CDR2 FRNRAP. The length of the CDR3 is 16 residues. V gave up 0 bases and J gave up 6 bases; unmatched junction bases: 9. The CDR3 bases are TGTGCTAGTGGTTTGGTGACCGGACAGGGCACGGATGGCTACACCTTC. It encodes CASGLVTGQGTDGYTF.

This clonotype was observed once. The chain joins TRBV30 to TRBJ1-2; maybe TRBD1 (6 bases). CDR3 size: 13 residues. V was cut by 3 bases and J by 4 bases, with 12 bases left in between. Per the germline V gene, CDR1 is GTSNPN and CDR2 is SVGIG (reference sequence). The CDR3 bases are TGTGCCTGGAGAGGACAGCGCCTCTATGGCTACACCTTC. Its translation is CAWRGQRLYGYTF.

The chain is built from TRBV27 and TRBJ1-1; D might be TRBD1 (6 bases). Per the germline V gene, CDR1 is MNHEY and CDR2 is SMNVEV (reference sequence). This CDR3 region has 12 residues. V was trimmed by 7 bases and J by 11 bases, leaving 17 bases between them. CDR3 nucleotides: TGTGCCAGCAAAACAGGGTCCGAGTTTGCTTTCTTT. This sequence encodes CASKTGSEFAFF.

As to this clonotype: Its ends do not fully match the called genes, so a read error is possible. The chain has TRBV29-1 and TRBJ2-5; 11 nucleotides line up with TRBD2. The germline CDR1 and CDR2 sequences are SQVTM and ANQGSEA. The CDR3 sequence is 14 residues long. The CDR3 DNA is TGCAGCGTTGGACGGACTAGCGGGCAAGAGGCCCAGTACTTC. Its protein is CSVGRTSGQEAQYF.

This sequence joins TRBV7-6 and TRBJ2-1, with TRBD2 identical over 7 bases. Germline-derived CDR1 and CDR2 are SGHVS and FNYEAQ. V was pared by 2 bases and J by 7 bases, with 11 bases of the junction left unmatched. The CDR3 covers 16 residues. CDR3 sequence: CASSLLSGGGGNEQFF. The CDR3 DNA follows: TGTGCCAGCAGCTTACTTTCCGGCGGGGGAGGGAATGAGCAGTTCTTC.

The chain employs TRBV30 and TRBJ1-5; D gene unclear. The CDR3 covers 15 residues. The V gene's germline CDR1 is GTSNPN and CDR2 SVGIG (reference sequence). With 0 bases removed from V and 0 bases from J, the gap between germline ends came to 9 bases. CDR3 residues: CAWSVLGNSNQPQHF. CDR3 DNA: TGTGCCTGGAGTGTCCTGGGGAATAGCAATCAGCCCCAGCATTTT. The variable domain in full, completed from reference TRBV30 and TRBJ1-5, reads SQTIHQWPATLVQPVGSPLSLECTVEGTSNPNLYWYRQAAGRGLQLLFYSVGIGQISSEVPQNLSASRPQDRQFILSSKKLLLSDSGFYLCAWSVLGNSNQPQHFGDGTRLSIL.

The V call is TRBV10-3, the J call TRBJ1-5; 8 positions match TRBD1. Trimming took 6 bases from V and 3 from J; bases not matched to a gene: 13. The CDR3 has 17 amino acids. The germline V gene encodes CDR1 ENHRY and CDR2 SYGVKD. The CDR3 loop reads CAISKTGAQTPNQPQHF. The CDR3 DNA follows: TGTGCCATCAGCAAGACAGGGGCCCAAACTCCCAATCAGCCCCAGCATTTT.

The gene calls are TRBV6-5 and TRBJ1-4; no reliable D call. CDR3 length: 14 amino acids. The germline gives CDR1 MNHEY, CDR2 SVGAGI. V lost 2 bases and J 6 bases, leaving 10 bases between the germline ends. The CDR3 region is CASSYVGKDEKLFF. The DNA of the CDR3 is TGTGCCAGCAGTTACGTGGGAAAGGATGAAAAACTGTTTTTT.

This chain uses TRBV20-1 with TRBJ1-1, with D hard to call. Trimming removed 4 bases from V and 7 bases from J, with 13 bases in between. The CDR3 contains 12 residues. Per the germline V gene, CDR1 is DFQATT and CDR2 is SNEGSKA (reference sequence). The CDR3: CSANLKSIEAFF. CDR3 coding DNA: TGCAGTGCTAACCTTAAATCCATTGAAGCTTTCTTT.

The genes are TRBV2 and TRBJ1-1; 7 nucleotides line up with TRBD1. The CDR3 totals 16 residues. Germline V gives CDR1 SNHLY, CDR2 FYNNEI. Losses at the gene ends were 3 bases for V and 4 bases for J; bases not matched to a gene: 11. CDR3 nucleotides: TGTGCCAGCAGTGATAGCCCGGCAGGGGGAGGCACTGAAGCTTTCTTT. This encodes CASSDSPAGGGTEAFF.

The chain joins TRBV20-1 to TRBJ2-2, with D unresolved. The V end was cut by 0 bases, the J end by 7 bases, with 21 bases between. Germline-derived CDR1 and CDR2 are DFQATT and SNEGSKA (reference sequence). The CDR3 is made up of 17 amino acids. CDR3 sequence (DNA): TGCAGTGCTAGAGATAGAGTTAGTTGGGGATTCGGCGGGGAGCTGTTTTTT. Its translation is CSARDRVSWGFGGELFF.

This clonotype was seen just once. This chain connects TRBV6-1 to TRBJ1-3, with D possibly matching TRBD1 (5 bases). The ends were cut back, 7 bases at V and 0 bases at J, with 22 bases in the middle. Germline V gene data show CDR1 as MNHNS and CDR2 as SASEGT. The CDR3 totals 18 residues. CDR3 sequence reads: CASTGRGRNRPSGNTIYF. The CDR3 bases are TGTGCCAGCACCGGAAGAGGGAGAAACAGGCCCTCTGGAAACACCATATATTTT.

This clonotype was picked up one time. This rearrangement joins TRBV6-1 to TRBJ2-1; the D gene is possibly TRBD2 (6 bases). The germline V gene encodes CDR1 MNHNS and CDR2 SASEGT. Trimming shortened V by 7 bases and J by 0 bases, and 10 bases separated the two germline ends. CDR3 length: 14 residues. CDR3 sequence reads: CASTTGLSYNEQFF. In DNA form, the CDR3 reads TGTGCCAGCACAACGGGACTCTCCTACAATGAGCAGTTCTTC.

The gene calls are TRBV4-1 and TRBJ1-3; a possible D gene is TRBD1 (6 bases). From germline, CDR1 is MGHRA and CDR2 YSYEKL. Trimming cost V 4 bases and J 0 bases, with 16 bases left between them. The CDR3 totals 17 residues. CDR3 coding DNA: TGCGCCAGCAGCCGCCGACAGGAGGCCCTCTCTGGAAACACCATATATTTT. It is translated as CASSRRQEALSGNTIYF.

This clonotype has a single count. The chain recombines TRBV7-2 with TRBJ1-5, with D possibly being TRBD1 (6 bases). This CDR3 spans 17 amino acids. The germline V gene encodes CDR1 SGHTA and CDR2 FQGNSA. The ends were cut back, 1 base at V and 0 bases at J, with 13 bases in the middle. The CDR3 DNA reads TGTGCCAGCAGCTTAGTAGGAGGGGGTTATAGCAATCAGCCCCAGCATTTT. Its translation is CASSLVGGGYSNQPQHF.

The genes are TRBV10-2 and TRBJ1-2, with D unresolved. The V end lost 2 bases, the J end lost 1 base, and 11 bases lay between the germline ends. Germline V gene data show CDR1 as WSHSY and CDR2 as SAAADI. The CDR3 loop spans 15 amino acids. CDR3 coding DNA: TGCGCCAGCAGTGAGGGCCGGGGAAATAACTATGGCTACACCTTC. Translation: CASSEGRGNNYGYTF.

Judged by abundance, this clonotype is medium-sized. The chain recombines TRBV6-1 with TRBJ1-2; D is perhaps TRBD1 (6 bases). CDR1 MNHNS and CDR2 SASEGT come from the germline V gene. This CDR3 comprises 13 residues. V lost 6 bases and J 8 bases, leaving 16 bases between the germline ends. This CDR3 is CASRESGVGGYTF. The CDR3 bases are TGTGCCAGCAGGGAGTCAGGGGTAGGAGGCTACACCTTC.

The gene calls are TRBV20-1 and TRBJ1-4, with D unresolved. Per germline, CDR1 DFQATT and CDR2 SNEGSKA (reference sequence). There are 19 residues in the CDR3. Trimming removed 0 bases from V and 0 bases from J, with 20 bases in between. CDR3 amino acids: CSARDIRGPQSTTNEKLFF. The CDR3, as DNA: TGCAGTGCTAGAGACATCAGAGGACCCCAATCCACAACTAATGAAAAACTGTTTTTT.

This clonotype was recorded once. The gene calls are TRBV4-2 and TRBJ1-5, with D possibly TRBD1 on 5 matching bases. This CDR3 has 13 amino acids. CDR1 LGHNA and CDR2 YNFKEQ come from the germline V gene. V lost 1 base, J lost 5 bases, and 6 bases lay in between. The chain's CDR3 is CASSQVGDQPQHF. In DNA form, the CDR3 reads TGTGCCAGCAGCCAAGTGGGGGATCAGCCCCAGCATTTT.

Here the CDR3 reads CASSLGPQPQHF. For the CDR3, the DNA is TGTGCCAGCAGCTTAGGACCTCAGCCCCAGCATTTT. The rearrangement joins TRBV7-9 to TRBJ1-5; D unclear. CDR3 size: 12 residues. Germline V lookup: CDR1 SEHNR, CDR2 FQNEAQ (reference sequence). The V end lost 1 base, the J end lost 6 bases, and 4 bases lay between the germline ends.

The chain recombines TRBV12-3 or TRBV12-4 with TRBJ2-2; TRBD2 is a possible D gene (6 bases). Trimming removed 6 bases at V and 4 bases at J, with 15 bases between. The CDR3 covers 15 residues. The DNA for the CDR3 is TGTGCCAGCAGACGCCGCGCGGGAACCACCGGGGAGCTGTTTTTT. It translates to CASRRRAGTTGELFF.

The rearrangement links TRBV25-1 to TRBJ1-2; weak D call: TRBD1 (6 bases). The germline V and J ends were trimmed by 1 base and 7 bases, with 13 bases remaining between them. The CDR3 has 14 residues. Germline loops: CDR1 MGHDK, CDR2 SYGVNS. The CDR3 DNA sequence: TGTGCCAGCAGTGAATTCGACAGGTTGGCTGGCTACACCTTC. Residues: CASSEFDRLAGYTF.

The chain carries TRBV7-9 and TRBJ1-3, with 10 bases fitting TRBD1. The CDR3 runs to 17 residues. From germline, CDR1 is SEHNR and CDR2 FQNEAQ (reference sequence). V lost 6 bases and J lost 2; bases outside the gene matches: 10. Here the CDR3 DNA reads TGTGCCAGCAGACAGGGACAGGGGCCGATTGCTGGAAACACCATATATTTT. It translates to CASRQGQGPIAGNTIYF.

J is TRBJ1-1 and V is TRBV10-3; D unclear. Germline loops: CDR1 ENHRY, CDR2 SYGVKD. This CDR3 is built from 14 residues. V lost 2 bases and J 1 base, leaving 8 bases between the germline ends. CDR3 sequence reads: CAISERSKNTEAFF. The CDR3 bases are TGTGCCATCAGTGAGCGATCTAAGAACACTGAAGCTTTCTTT.

This clonotype was recorded a few times. This chain connects TRBV2 to TRBJ1-6; D gene ambiguous. V was clipped by 4 bases and J by 13 bases, with 17 bases between them. Germline loops: CDR1 SNHLY, CDR2 FYNNEI. The CDR3 is 14 amino acids. The CDR3 protein is CASSVGDMLTPLHF. The CDR3 nucleotides read TGTGCCAGCAGTGTGGGCGACATGCTAACCCCCCTCCACTTT.